Shown below are 3 T cell receptor beta chains from a single sample sequenced in a study of T-cell reconstitution after alpha-beta-depleted transplantation in children. Preparation of the TCRbeta library was carried out with unique molecular identifiers. From the PCR reads, TCRdb called clonotypes with MiXCR, one entry per CDR3 protein. There are approximately 300,000 distinct CDR3 sequences in the sample; 11% occur only once, and 23% lies in the top ten. The sample here was peripheral blood, taken 180 days after TCRalphabeta/CD19-depleted stem cell transplant. These receptor sequences come from a male patient between 2 and 10 years old who had a stem cell transplant for chronic granulomatous disease, so the T cells may come from the graft donor.

This clonotype was counted many times. The chain uses TRBV28 and TRBJ2-7; 13 bases align to TRBD2. V shed 4 bases, J shed 6 bases, and the junction held 6 bases outside the gene matches. Germline V CDR1 and CDR2: MDHEN, SYDVKM. CDR3 size: 15 residues. This CDR3 is CASSSWTSGSGEQYF. The CDR3 coding sequence is TGTGCCAGCAGTTCTTGGACTAGCGGGAGCGGCGAGCAGTACTTC. The full variable domain, completed using reference TRBV28 and TRBJ2-7, is DVKVTQSSRYLVKRTGEKVFLECVQDMDHENMFWYRQDPGLGLRLIYFSYDVKMKEKGDIPEGYSVSREKKERFSLILESASTNQTSMYLCASSSWTSGSGEQYFGPGTRLTVT.

In this sample, this clonotype turned up many times. This chain uses TRBV27 with TRBJ2-1; D possibly corresponds to TRBD2 (6 bases). CDR3 length equals 14 residues. CDR1 MNHEY and CDR2 SMNVEV come from the germline V gene (reference sequence). The V end was cut by 3 bases, the J end by 9 bases, with 15 bases between. CDR3 region: CASSFRRDRSEQFF. CDR3 coding DNA: TGTGCCAGCAGTTTTAGGCGGGATCGCAGTGAGCAGTTCTTC.

This clonotype was recorded many times. The chain uses TRBV7-2 and TRBJ1-3; D call uncertain. With 0 bases removed from V and 0 bases from J, the gap between germline ends came to 6 bases. CDR1 and CDR2 (germline): SGHTA, FQGNSA. The CDR3 length is 15 residues. The DNA for the CDR3 is TGTGCCAGCAGCTTAGCGATGAACTCTGGAAACACCATATATTTT. This gives the protein CASSLAMNSGNTIYF.